This is a list of T cell receptor beta chains from one sample in a study of blood T cell repertoires in COVID-19. TCRdb keeps only in-frame clones here, not all; method: immunoSEQ multiplex PCR. The table includes some 150,000 clones, 80% to 90% detected once. Sequenced sample: peripheral blood. The receptor source for this set is a woman aged 55-69 years with active COVID-19. Both conserved end residues are part of each CDR3. D genes are given only for firm matches. Expanded clones get a size class; other rows say once, few or many, or leave the size out.

clone size	V gene	J gene	D gene	CDR3 protein	CDR3 DNA
.	TRBV5-4	TRBJ2-2	TRBD2	CASSWGGRAGTGELFF	TGTGCCAGCAGCTGGGGCGGGAGGGCCGGCACCGGGGAGCTGTTTTTT
once	TRBV19	TRBJ1-2	.	CASSLQGWYGYTF	TGTGCCAGTAGTTTACAGGGATGGTATGGCTACACCTTC
once	TRBV20-1	TRBJ2-3	.	CSAGRAAGQYF	TGCAGTGCTGGGAGAGCCGCGGGGCAGTATTTT
once	TRBV2	TRBJ2-6	TRBD1	CASRRTGGVAGANVLTF	TGTGCCAGCAGAAGGACAGGGGGCGTCGCCGGGGCCAACGTCCTGACTTTC
.	TRBV3-1/TRBV3-2	TRBJ1-6	.	CASSQDSTGNSPLHF	TGTGCCAGCAGCCAAGACTCCACAGGGAATTCACCCCTCCACTTT
.	TRBV27	TRBJ2-2	TRBD1	CASSPWTGVDGELFF	TGTGCCAGCAGTCCGTGGACAGGGGTCGACGGGGAGCTGTTTTTT
.	TRBV30	TRBJ2-6	.	CAWTRYSGANVLTF	TGTGCCTGGACCCGCTACTCTGGGGCCAACGTCCTGACTTTC
.	TRBV28	TRBJ2-7	.	CASSLGGGSYEQYF	TGTGCCAGCAGTTTGGGGGGGGGCTCGTACGAGCAGTACTTC
.	TRBV11-1	TRBJ2-2	.	CASSRPSITGELFF	TGTGCCAGCAGCCGCCCTAGCATTACCGGGGAGCTGTTTTTT
.	TRBV19	TRBJ2-7	TRBD1	CASSLTGSSYEQYF	TGTGCCAGTAGCCTGACAGGGAGCTCCTACGAGCAGTACTTC
.	TRBV19	TRBJ2-3	TRBD2	CASSIRLAGFPDTQYF	TGTGCCAGTAGTATAAGGCTAGCGGGATTTCCAGATACGCAGTATTTT
.	TRBV30	TRBJ2-2	.	CAWRVGLRTGELFF	TGTGCCTGGAGGGTGGGCCTAAGGACCGGGGAGCTGTTTTTT
.	TRBV28	TRBJ1-2	.	CASSPGTRANYGYTF	TGTGCCAGCAGCCCGGGGACAAGAGCTAACTATGGCTACACCTTC
.	TRBV5-8	TRBJ1-5	.	CASSQGRILSNQPQHF	TGTGCCAGCAGCCAGGGGCGCATCCTTAGCAATCAGCCCCAGCATTTT
.	TRBV10-1	TRBJ1-1	.	CASSESMLGASNTEAFF	TGCGCCAGCAGTGAGTCGATGTTGGGGGCTTCGAACACTGAAGCTTTCTTT
once	TRBV2	TRBJ1-1	.	CASTKGGLTEAFF	TGTGCCAGCACCAAAGGAGGCTTAACTGAAGCTTTCTTT
.	TRBV5-4	TRBJ1-1	.	CASSGKDRNTEAFF	TGTGCCAGCAGCGGTAAGGACAGGAACACTGAAGCTTTCTTT
few	TRBV19	TRBJ2-2	.	CASSIQGPGELFF	TGTGCCAGTAGTATTCAGGGTCCCGGGGAGCTGTTTTTT